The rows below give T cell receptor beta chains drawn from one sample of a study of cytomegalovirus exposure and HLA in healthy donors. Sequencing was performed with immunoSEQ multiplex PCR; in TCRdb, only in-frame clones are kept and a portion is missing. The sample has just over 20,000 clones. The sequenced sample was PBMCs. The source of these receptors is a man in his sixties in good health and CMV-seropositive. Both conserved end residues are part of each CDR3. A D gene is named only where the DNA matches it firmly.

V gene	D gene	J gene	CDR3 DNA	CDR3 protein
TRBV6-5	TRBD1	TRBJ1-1	TGTGCCAGCAGTCCAATAACAGGGGGCGCTCAGGAAGCTTTCTTT	CASSPITGGAQEAFF
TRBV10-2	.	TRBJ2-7	TGCGCCAGCAGTGCTGGTGGTAGCGGTATACCCTCCTACGAGCAGTACTTC	CASSAGGSGIPSYEQYF
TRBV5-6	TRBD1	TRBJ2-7	TGTGCCAGCAGCTTCCAGGACAGGGGGTACGAGCAGTACTTC	CASSFQDRGYEQYF
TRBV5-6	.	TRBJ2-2	TGTGCCAGCAGCTTCGGGGGTACCGGGGAGCTGTTTTTT	CASSFGGTGELFF
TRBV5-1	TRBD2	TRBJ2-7	TGCGCCAGCAGCCGGGAGGGAACCTACGAGCAGTACTTC	CASSREGTYEQYF
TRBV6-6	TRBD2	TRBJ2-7	TGTGCCAGCAGTGCCGCGGGCGGGAGGGCCAGGGAGCAGTACTTC	CASSAAGGRAREQYF
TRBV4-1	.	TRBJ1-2	TGCGCCAGCAGCCAAGAGGCGACGGTTTCGCGGTCAGCCACCTTC	CASSQEATVSRSATF
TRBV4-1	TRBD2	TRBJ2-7	TGCGCCAGCAGCCCCCTTCGAACTAGCGGAGCCTACGAGCAGTACTTC	CASSPLRTSGAYEQYF
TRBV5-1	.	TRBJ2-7	TGCGCCAGCAGCTTGAACAGGGTACACGAGCAGTACTTC	CASSLNRVHEQYF
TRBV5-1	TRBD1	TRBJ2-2	TGCGCCAGCAGTTGGTCCGGGACAGGGCGCACCGGGGAGCTGTTTTTT	CASSWSGTGRTGELFF
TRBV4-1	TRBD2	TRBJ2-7	TGCGCCAGCAGCGACGGGACTAGCGGCCTACCCTACGAGCAGTACTTC	CASSDGTSGLPYEQYF
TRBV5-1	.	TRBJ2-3	TGCGCCAGCAGCTTGTTGGGGGCCCCCACAGATACGCAGTATTTT	CASSLLGAPTDTQYF
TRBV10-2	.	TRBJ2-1	TGCGCCAGCTCAAGACTAGACAATGAGCAGTTCTTC	CASSRLDNEQFF
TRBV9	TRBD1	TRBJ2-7	TGTGCCAGCAGCGTGTCGGACAGGTTGTCCTACGAGCAGTACTTC	CASSVSDRLSYEQYF
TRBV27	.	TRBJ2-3	TGTGCCAGCTCCCCATGGGGCGCAGATACGCAGTATTTT	CASSPWGADTQYF
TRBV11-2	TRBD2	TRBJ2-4	TGTGCCAGCAGCCCAACTAGCGGGAGGGCCAAAAGCATTCAGTACTTC	CASSPTSGRAKSIQYF
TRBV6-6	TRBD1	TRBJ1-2	TGTGCCAGCAGTTCTACAGGGGATCTTTATGGCTACACCTTC	CASSSTGDLYGYTF
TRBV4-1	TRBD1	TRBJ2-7	TGCGCCAGCAGCCCCGGACAGGGGCCCGCCTACGAGCAGTACTTC	CASSPGQGPAYEQYF
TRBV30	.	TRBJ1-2	TGTGCCTGGAACGGATGGGTGCAGGGTGTACTCTCCTATGGCTACACCTTC	CAWNGWVQGVLSYGYTF
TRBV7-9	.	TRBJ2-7	TGTGCCAGCAGCCCCCCGGGTAGGGGGGAGGGCGAGCAGTACTTC	CASSPPGRGEGEQYF
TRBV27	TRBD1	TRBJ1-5	TGTGCCAGCAGACCGGGACAGGGCAATCAGCCCCAGCATTTT	CASRPGQGNQPQHF
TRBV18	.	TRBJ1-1	TGTGCCAGCTCACCTCTCAGGGGCGACACTGAAGCTTTCTTT	CASSPLRGDTEAFF
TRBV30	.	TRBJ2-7	TGTGCCTGGAGTCCTCCAGGGGTGGGCGGTTACGAGCAGTACTTC	CAWSPPGVGGYEQYF
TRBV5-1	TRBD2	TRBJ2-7	TGCGCCAGCAGCTTGGCTTCTAGCGGGAGGGATCAGTACTTC	CASSLASSGRDQYF
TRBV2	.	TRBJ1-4	TGTGCCAGCAGTCCCGGTGGGGCCGGCGAAAAACTGTTTTTT	CASSPGGAGEKLFF
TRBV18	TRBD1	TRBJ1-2	TGTGCCAGCTCACCACCGGGGACAGGGGCTAACTATGGCTACACCTTC	CASSPPGTGANYGYTF
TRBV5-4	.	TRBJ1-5	TGTGCCAGCAGCTTCGGTGGGGGGGGAATGGAGCCCCAGCATTTT	CASSFGGGGMEPQHF
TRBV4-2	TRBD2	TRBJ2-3	TGTGCCAGCAGCCAAAACGGGGGGAGATCGACAGATACGCAGTATTTT	CASSQNGGRSTDTQYF
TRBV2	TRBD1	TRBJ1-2	TGTGCCAGCACCCGACAGGGGATCAACTATGGCTACACCTTC	CASTRQGINYGYTF
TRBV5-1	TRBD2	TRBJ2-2	TGCGCCAGCAGCACCTTAGCGGGAGGGAACACCGGGGAGCTGTTTTTT	CASSTLAGGNTGELFF
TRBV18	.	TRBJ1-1	TGTGCCAGCTCACCACGCCGGGAGGGTCTCACTGAAGCTTTCTTT	CASSPRREGLTEAFF
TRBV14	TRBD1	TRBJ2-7	TGTGCCAGCAGCCAACTGAGGACAGGCCCCTACGAGCAGTACTTC	CASSQLRTGPYEQYF
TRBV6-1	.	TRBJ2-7	TGTGCCAGCAGTGATCTAGCGCCAACCTACGAGCAGTACTTC	CASSDLAPTYEQYF
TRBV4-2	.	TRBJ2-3	TGTGCCAGCAGCCAAGATCTAGCGAGCACAGATACGCAGTATTTT	CASSQDLASTDTQYF
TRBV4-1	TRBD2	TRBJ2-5	TGCGCCAGCAGCTCACGACTAGCGATGGAGACCCAGTACTTC	CASSSRLAMETQYF
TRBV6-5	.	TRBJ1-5	TGTGCCAGCAGCCGACTCGGCTATGGGCAGCCCCAGCATTTT	CASSRLGYGQPQHF
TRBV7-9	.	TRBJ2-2	TGTGCCAGCAGCTTAATAATGAACACCGGGGAGCTGTTTTTT	CASSLIMNTGELFF
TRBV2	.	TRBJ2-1	TGTGCCAGCAGTGATGGGGGGATCTACAATGAGCAGTTCTTC	CASSDGGIYNEQFF
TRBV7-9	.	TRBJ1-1	TGTGCCAGCAGCTCCCCCTCGAGGGGGGGGGCCACTGAAGCTTTCTTT	CASSSPSRGGATEAFF
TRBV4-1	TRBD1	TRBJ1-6	TGCGCCAGCAGCCAAGAGACAGGGGGCGCGAATTCACCCCTCCACTTT	CASSQETGGANSPLHF
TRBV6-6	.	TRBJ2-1	TGTGCCAGCAGTTCCACAACCCTTCAGTTCTTC	CASSSTTLQFF
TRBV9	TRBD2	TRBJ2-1	TGTGCCAGCAGCGTTAGCGGGAGTGGCAATGAGCAGTTCTTC	CASSVSGSGNEQFF
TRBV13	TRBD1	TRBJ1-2	TGTGCCAGCAGCCTTCAACAACCGGGACAGGGGAATGGCTACACCTTC	CASSLQQPGQGNGYTF
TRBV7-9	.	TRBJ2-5	TGTGCCGGAGGACAGCAGGCCTTGAGGGAGACCCAGTACTTC	CAGGQQALRETQYF
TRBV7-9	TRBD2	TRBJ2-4	TGTGCCAGCAGCTTAAAGGGCGGGAGCAAAAACATTCAGTACTTC	CASSLKGGSKNIQYF